This T cell receptor (beta chain) stems from a study of shared clonotypes between healthy human individuals. This CDR3 spans 14 amino acids. V was pared by 5 bases and J by 3 bases, with 10 bases between. Germline V gene data show CDR1 as SGHNT and CDR2 as YENEEA. This clone appeared a single time. Only in-frame clones appear in the TCRdb table, and some are missing; sequencing was by immunoSEQ multiplex PCR. The table has 2,500,000 or so clones, less than 95% seen once. The sequence was obtained from a man between 18 and 35 years old in good health. Some clones in this sample may be carry-over from other donors' samples. Input material: naive CD4+ T cells from PBMCs. Noted subset: CD45RA+ positively selected. V gene TRBV11-3 combines with J gene TRBJ2-2; tentatively, D is TRBD1 (6 bases). In nucleotides, the CDR3 is TGTGCCAGCAGCCGTCAGGGGCACACCGGGGAGCTGTTTTTT. Its translation: CASSRQGHTGELFF. The variable domain in full, completed from reference TRBV11-3 and TRBJ2-2, reads EAGVVQSPRYKIIEKKQPVAFWCNPISGHNTLYWYLQNLGQGPELLIRYENEEAVDDSQLPKDRFSAERLKGVDSTLKIQPAELGDSAVYLCASSRQGHTGELFFGEGSRLTVL.